This T cell receptor beta chain was captured in a study of blood T cell repertoires in COVID-19. On the study more broadly: Material from acute and convalescent COVID-19 was sourced from the United States, Italy and Spain. Sources were T cells, B-cell-depleted T cells, or PBMCs; the material itself was cDNA or gDNA.

As handled by the study authors: Reference gene primer amplification yielded estimated nucleated cell counts. Generated by immunoSEQ multiplex PCR, the TCRdb table keeps only in-frame clones and is missing some. The DNA gave D and trimming, while V, J and clone size come from that table. The table lists roughly 100,000 clones, about four fifths of them singletons, with 15% in the top ten. Germline CDR1 is SEHNR and CDR2 is FQNEAQ (reference sequence). V lost 0 bases to trimming and J lost 2 bases; unmatched junction nucleotides: 3. The CDR3 runs to 15 residues. This chain links TRBV7-9 with TRBJ1-1; 7 bases map to TRBD1. Sequencing used peripheral blood. This clonotype was sampled from a woman aged 80 or over with acute or convalescent COVID-19. The CDR3 sequence: CASSLATGSNTEAFF. For the CDR3, the DNA is TGTGCCAGCAGCTTAGCGACAGGGTCTAACACTGAAGCTTTCTTT.